The clone carrying this TCR beta chain has at least ten counts. Its target is not known. One entry per CDR3 protein, called by TCRdb with MiXCR from the 5' RACE reads. The repertoire consists of tens of thousands of distinct CDR3 sequences, with approximately 15% occurring once and the leading ten covering approximately 3.8%. The sample comes from a study of early T cells in non-severe SARS-CoV-2 infection. Study outcomes and limitations: Matches to VDJdb favored anti-spike CD8 responses and missed private and CD4 specificities.

The CDR3 is 14 amino acids. The V gene's germline CDR1 is WSHSY and CDR2 SAAADI. The V gene lost 2 bases and the J gene lost 3 bases, with 10 bases spanning the gap. The sample consisted of whole blood, taken at baseline. The J gene is TRBJ1-1, the V gene TRBV10-2; no definite D call. This TCR was sampled from an adult who was a healthcare worker with PCR-confirmed SARS-CoV-2 infection or an uninfected control (not recorded which). As DNA, the CDR3 is TGCGCCAGCAGTGAGGACCCTTTATACACTGAAGCTTTCTTT. It codes for CASSEDPLYTEAFF.